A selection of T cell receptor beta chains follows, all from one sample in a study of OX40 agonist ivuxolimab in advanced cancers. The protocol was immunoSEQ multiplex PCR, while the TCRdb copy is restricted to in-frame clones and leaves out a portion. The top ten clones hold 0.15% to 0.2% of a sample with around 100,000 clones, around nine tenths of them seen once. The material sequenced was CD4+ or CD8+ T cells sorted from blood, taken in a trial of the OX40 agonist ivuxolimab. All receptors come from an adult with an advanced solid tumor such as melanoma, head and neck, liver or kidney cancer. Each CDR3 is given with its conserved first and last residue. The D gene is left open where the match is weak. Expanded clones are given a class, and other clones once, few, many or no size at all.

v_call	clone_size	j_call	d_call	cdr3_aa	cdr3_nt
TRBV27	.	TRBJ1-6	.	CASRRGGTYNSPLHF	TGTGCCAGCAGACGGGGCGGTACCTATAATTCACCCCTCCACTTT
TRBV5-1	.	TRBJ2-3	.	CASSLESWTTQYF	TGCGCCAGCAGCTTGGAGTCGTGGACTACGCAGTATTTT
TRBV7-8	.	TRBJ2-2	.	CASSKRRAMETGELFF	TGTGCCAGCAGCAAACGACGAGCGATGGAAACCGGGGAGCTGTTTTTT
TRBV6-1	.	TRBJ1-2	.	CASSERTYGYTF	TGTGCCAGCAGTGAGAGGACATATGGCTACACCTTC
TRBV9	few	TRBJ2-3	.	CASSVGWADTQYF	TGTGCCAGCAGCGTAGGCTGGGCAGATACGCAGTATTTT
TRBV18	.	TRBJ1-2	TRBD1	CASSTDRGDYGYTF	TGTGCCAGCTCAACAGACAGGGGAGACTATGGCTACACCTTC
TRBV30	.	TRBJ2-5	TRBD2	CAWRRGSSKGTQYF	TGTGCCTGGAGACGCGGGAGTTCGAAGGGGACCCAGTACTTC
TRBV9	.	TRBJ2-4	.	CASSPGNIQYF	TGTGCCAGCAGCCCTGGGAACATTCAGTACTTC
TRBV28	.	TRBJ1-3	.	CASSPPGQASGNTIYF	TGTGCCAGCAGTCCTCCCGGCCAGGCCTCTGGAAACACCATATATTTT
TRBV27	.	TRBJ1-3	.	CASKLQLYSGNTIYF	TGTGCCAGCAAGTTGCAGCTCTACTCTGGAAACACCATATATTTT
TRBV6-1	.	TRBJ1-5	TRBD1	CASSALRGTAVNQPQHF	TGTGCCAGCAGTGCACTTAGGGGGACAGCAGTCAATCAGCCCCAGCATTTT
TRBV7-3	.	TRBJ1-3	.	CASSLRPFSGANSGNTIYF	TGTGCCAGCAGCTTACGTCCTTTTTCAGGGGCCAACTCTGGAAACACCATATATTTT
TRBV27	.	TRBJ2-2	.	CASSSTGTNTGELFF	TGTGCCAGCAGTTCAACCGGGACCAACACCGGGGAGCTGTTTTTT
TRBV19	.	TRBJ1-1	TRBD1	CASLSPGQGYTEAFF	TGTGCCAGCCTATCCCCCGGACAGGGTTACACTGAAGCTTTCTTT
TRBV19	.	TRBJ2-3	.	CASSIDRLVDTQYF	TGTGCCAGTAGTATAGATCGACTAGTAGATACGCAGTATTTT
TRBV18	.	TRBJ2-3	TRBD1	CASTWGRGKDTQYF	TGTGCCAGCACCTGGGGCAGGGGGAAAGATACGCAGTATTTT
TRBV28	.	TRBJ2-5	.	CASSLSQGYQETQYF	TGTGCCAGCAGTTTATCTCAGGGTTACCAAGAGACCCAGTACTTC
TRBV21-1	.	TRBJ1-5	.	CASSYRGNQPQHF	TGTGCCAGCAGCTACAGGGGCAATCAGCCCCAGCATTTT
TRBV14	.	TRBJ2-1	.	CASSQDRGRTGEQFF	TGTGCCAGCAGCCAAGACCGGGGCCGGACGGGTGAGCAGTTCTTC
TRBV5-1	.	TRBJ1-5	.	CASSLGAGGSIQPQHF	TGCGCCAGCAGCTTGGGGGCCGGGGGAAGTATACAGCCCCAGCATTTT
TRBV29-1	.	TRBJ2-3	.	CSVEVSDTQYF	TGCAGCGTTGAAGTGTCGGATACGCAGTATTTT
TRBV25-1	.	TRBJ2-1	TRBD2	CASSGSIAGGLYEQFF	TGTGCCAGCAGTGGATCGATAGCGGGAGGCTTGTATGAGCAGTTCTTC
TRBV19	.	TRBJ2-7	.	CASSILPSSEQYF	TGTGCCAGTAGTATACTGCCGTCGAGTGAGCAGTACTTC
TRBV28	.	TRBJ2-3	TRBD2	CASRGGPGLAGGTDTQYF	TGTGCCAGCCGGGGGGGTCCGGGACTAGCGGGAGGAACAGATACGCAGTATTTT
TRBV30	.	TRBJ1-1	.	CAWRMGTGAFF	TGTGCCTGGAGAATGGGGACCGGAGCTTTCTTT
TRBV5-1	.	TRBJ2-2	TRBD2	CASSPLGRTNTGELFF	TGCGCCAGCAGCCCGCTCGGGAGGACGAACACCGGGGAGCTGTTTTTT
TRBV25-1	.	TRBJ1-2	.	CASSPSGTHGYTF	TGTGCCAGCAGTCCCTCCGGGACACATGGCTACACCTTC
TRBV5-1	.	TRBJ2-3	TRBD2	CASSLGLAGRGTDTQYF	TGCGCCAGCAGCTTGGGACTAGCGGGGAGGGGGACAGATACGCAGTATTTT
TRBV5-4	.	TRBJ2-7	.	CASSLEQQGYEQYF	TGTGCCAGCAGCTTAGAACAACAGGGCTACGAGCAGTACTTC